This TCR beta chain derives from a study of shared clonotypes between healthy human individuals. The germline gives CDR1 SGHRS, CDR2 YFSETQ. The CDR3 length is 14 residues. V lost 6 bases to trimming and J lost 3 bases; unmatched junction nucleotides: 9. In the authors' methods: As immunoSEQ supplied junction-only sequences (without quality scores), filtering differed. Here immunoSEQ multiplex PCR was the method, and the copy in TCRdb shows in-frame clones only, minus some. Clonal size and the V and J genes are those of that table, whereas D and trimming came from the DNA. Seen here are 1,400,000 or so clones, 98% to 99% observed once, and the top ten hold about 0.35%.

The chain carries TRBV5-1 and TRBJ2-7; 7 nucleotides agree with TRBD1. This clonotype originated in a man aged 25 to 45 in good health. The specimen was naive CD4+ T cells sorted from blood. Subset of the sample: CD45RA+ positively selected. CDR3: CASKRTGADYEQYF. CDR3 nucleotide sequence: TGCGCCAGCAAAAGAACAGGGGCGGACTACGAGCAGTACTTC.